This T cell receptor (beta chain) was found in a study of blood T cell repertoires in COVID-19. Assay used: immunoSEQ multiplex PCR; TCRdb lists only in-frame clones, some missing. In the table there are about 64,000 clones, around 84% of which are singletons. The CDR3 extends over 14 amino acids. Germline assignment: CDR1 MDHEN and CDR2 SYDVKM. V was shortened by 3 bases and J by 5 bases, with 10 bases between the two germline ends. The chain couples TRBV28 to TRBJ1-4; tentatively, D is TRBD1 (5 bases). Source material: peripheral blood. This clonotype originated in a man aged 50 to 60 with active COVID-19. The DNA for the CDR3 is TGTGCCAGCAGTTTGGGGGGGTTCAATGAAAAACTGTTTTTT. This sequence encodes CASSLGGFNEKLFF.